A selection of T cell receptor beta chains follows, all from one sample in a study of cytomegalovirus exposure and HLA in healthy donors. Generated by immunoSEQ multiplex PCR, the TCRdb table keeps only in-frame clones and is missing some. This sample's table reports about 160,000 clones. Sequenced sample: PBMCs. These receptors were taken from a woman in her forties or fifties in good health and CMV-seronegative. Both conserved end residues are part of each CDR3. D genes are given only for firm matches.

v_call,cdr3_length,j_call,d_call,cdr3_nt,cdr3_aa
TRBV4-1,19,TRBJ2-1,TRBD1,TGCGCCAGCAGCGCTTCTTCTGCCCCAGGGGGCTACTCCTACAATGAGCAGTTCTTC,CASSASSAPGGYSYNEQFF
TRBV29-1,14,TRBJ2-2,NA,TGCAGCGTTGAGGGTGCGGGATTTACCGGGGAGCTGTTTTTT,CSVEGAGFTGELFF
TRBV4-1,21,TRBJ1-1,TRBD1,TGCGCCGGCAGCCCCTTGCTTGGACAGGGAAGACCCCAGGGTATGAACACTGAAGCTTTCTTT,CAGSPLLGQGRPQGMNTEAFF
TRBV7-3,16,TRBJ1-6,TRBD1,TGTGCCAGCAGCTTAATTAGGGACAGGGGTAATTCACCCCTCCACTTT,CASSLIRDRGNSPLHF
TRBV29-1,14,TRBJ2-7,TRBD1,TGCAGCGTCCAAGGGACAGGGAGAATCTACGAGCAGTACTTC,CSVQGTGRIYEQYF
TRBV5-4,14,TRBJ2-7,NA,TGTGCCAGCAGCTTCGACGGAGCCTCCTACGAGCAGTACTTC,CASSFDGASYEQYF
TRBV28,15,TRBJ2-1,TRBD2,TGTGCCAGCAGTTTGGGACTAGCGGGGTACAATGAGCAGTTCTTC,CASSLGLAGYNEQFF
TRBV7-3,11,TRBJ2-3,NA,TGTGCCAGCAGCTCCTCAGATACGCAGTATTTT,CASSSSDTQYF
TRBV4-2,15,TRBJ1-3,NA,TGTGCCAGCAGCCAAGACGGTAGCTCTGGAAACACCATATATTTT,CASSQDGSSGNTIYF
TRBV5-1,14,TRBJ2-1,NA,TGCGCCAGCAGCTTGGGCGGGCCAAACAATGAGCAGTTCTTC,CASSLGGPNNEQFF
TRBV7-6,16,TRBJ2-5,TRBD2,TGTGCCAGCAGCTTACCTCCGCGGGCGGGAGGAGAGACCCAGTACTTC,CASSLPPRAGGETQYF
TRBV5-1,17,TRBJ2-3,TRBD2,TGCGCCAGCAGCCCGGGGACTAGCGGGGGGGCCGGGGATACGCAGTATTTT,CASSPGTSGGAGDTQYF
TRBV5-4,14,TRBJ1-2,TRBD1,TGTGCCAGCAGCGGGGGACAGGGGCGGGGTGGCTACACCTTC,CASSGGQGRGGYTF
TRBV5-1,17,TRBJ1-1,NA,TGCGCCAGCAGCTTGGGTGGGCCAGGGTTTCCGAACACTGAAGCTTTCTTT,CASSLGGPGFPNTEAFF
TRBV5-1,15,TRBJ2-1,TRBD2,TGCGCCAGCGGAGAGGGGACTAGCCCTCCCTACGAGCAGTTCTTC,CASGEGTSPPYEQFF
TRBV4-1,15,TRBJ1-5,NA,TGCGCCAGCAGCCTCCGAGGGGGAACTCGCGAGACCCAGCATTTT,CASSLRGGTRETQHF
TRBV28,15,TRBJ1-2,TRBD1,TGTGCCAGTGACAGGGGGCTCATCCGAAACTATGGCTACACCTTC,CASDRGLIRNYGYTF
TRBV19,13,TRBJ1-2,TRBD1,TGTGCCAGTAGTGTCGGGACAGGAAGCGGCTACACCTTC,CASSVGTGSGYTF
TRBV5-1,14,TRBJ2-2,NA,TGCGCCAGCAGATTCCAGGGGAGGGAAGGGGAGCTGTTTTTT,CASRFQGREGELFF
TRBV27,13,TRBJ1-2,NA,TGTGCCAGCAGTTTAACCGGGGGCTATGGCTACACCTTC,CASSLTGGYGYTF
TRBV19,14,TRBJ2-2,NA,TGTGCCAGTAGTTTATCACAGGGAACCGGGGAGCTGTTTTTT,CASSLSQGTGELFF
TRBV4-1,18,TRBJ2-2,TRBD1,TGCGCCAGCAGCTTCCGGGACAGCCCTTTGCGGGTCACCGGGGAGCTGTTTTTT,CASSFRDSPLRVTGELFF
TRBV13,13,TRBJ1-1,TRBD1,TGTGCCAGCAGCTTACAGGGACAGGGATTAGCTTTCTTT,CASSLQGQGLAFF
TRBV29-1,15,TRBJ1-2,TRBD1,TGCAGCGTCGACAACTACTTCAGGGGGGACTATGGCTACACCTTC,CSVDNYFRGDYGYTF
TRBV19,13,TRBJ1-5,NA,TGTGCCAGTAGTAGTTCCAGTGCTCAGCCCCAGCATTTT,CASSSSSAQPQHF
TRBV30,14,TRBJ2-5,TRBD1,TGTGCCTGGACTAGTGGACAGGGGGCAGGGGAGCAGTACTTC,CAWTSGQGAGEQYF
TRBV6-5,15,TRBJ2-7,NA,TGTGCCAGCAGTTACAGGGAAAGGGGATCCTACGAGCAGTACTTC,CASSYRERGSYEQYF
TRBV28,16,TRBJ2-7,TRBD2,TGTGCCAGCAATTCTGGACTAGCGGGAGGCCCCTACGAGCAGTACTTC,CASNSGLAGGPYEQYF
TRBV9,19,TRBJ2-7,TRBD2,TGTGCCAGCAGCCCCCGGACTAGCGGGGGTCCCACTCCCAACCACGAGCAGTACTTC,CASSPRTSGGPTPNHEQYF
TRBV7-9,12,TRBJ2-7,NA,TGTGCCGCAAGTCGGGACACCTACGAGCAGTACTTC,CAASRDTYEQYF
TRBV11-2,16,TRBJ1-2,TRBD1,TGTGCCAGCAGCTTAGTGGGCAGGGGGCGCAACTATGGCTACACCTTC,CASSLVGRGRNYGYTF
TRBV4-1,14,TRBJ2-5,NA,TGCGCCAGCAGCCAAGGAGGGTACCAAGAGACCCAGTACTTC,CASSQGGYQETQYF
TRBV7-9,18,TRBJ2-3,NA,TGTGCCAGCAGCTTAGTACCGGACTTTCCACTCCGCACAGATACGCAGTATTTT,CASSLVPDFPLRTDTQYF
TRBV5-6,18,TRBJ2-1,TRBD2,TGTGCCAGCCTACGGGGACTAGCGGGGGGACCTAACGACAATGAGCAGTTCTTC,CASLRGLAGGPNDNEQFF
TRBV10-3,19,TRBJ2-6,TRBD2,TGTGCCATCAGTATCGGGACTAGCGGGGGGGCCGCGGGGGCCAACGTCCTGACTTTC,CAISIGTSGGAAGANVLTF
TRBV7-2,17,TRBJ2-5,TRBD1,TGTGCCAGCAGCTTCCCCGGCCATACAGGGGCCGGGGAGACCCAGTACTTC,CASSFPGHTGAGETQYF
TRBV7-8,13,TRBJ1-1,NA,TGTGCCAGCAGCTTGAGAATGAACACTGAAGCTTTCTTT,CASSLRMNTEAFF
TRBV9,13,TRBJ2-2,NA,TGTGCCAGCAGCGCAGGGAACACCGGGGAGCTGTTTTTT,CASSAGNTGELFF
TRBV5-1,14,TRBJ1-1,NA,TGCGCCAGCAGAAAGACAGGAATGGTCACTGAAGCTTTCTTT,CASRKTGMVTEAFF
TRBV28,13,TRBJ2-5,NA,TGTGCCAGCAGTCCGACAGTTCAAGAGACCCAGTACTTC,CASSPTVQETQYF
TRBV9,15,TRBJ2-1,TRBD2,TGTGCCAGCAGCCCTCGGACTAGCAAGGGCAATGAGCAGTTCTTC,CASSPRTSKGNEQFF
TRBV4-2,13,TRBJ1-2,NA,TGTGCCAGCAGCCAAGTAGCAGGGGATGGCTACACCTTC,CASSQVAGDGYTF
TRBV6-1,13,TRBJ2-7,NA,TGTGCCAGCAGTGGGGGGGGCGGAGGCGAGCAGTACTTC,CASSGGGGGEQYF
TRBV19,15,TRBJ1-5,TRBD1,TGTGCCAGTAGTGCCGGTACAGGGGTCAATCAGCCCCAGCATTTT,CASSAGTGVNQPQHF
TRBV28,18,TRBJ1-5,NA,TGTGCCAGCAGTTTCCGGACCGGGGTTTATGACTCGCATCAGCCCCAGCATTTT,CASSFRTGVYDSHQPQHF
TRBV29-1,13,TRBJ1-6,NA,TGCAGCGTGTTGATAAGGGGTAATTCACCCCTCCACTTT,CSVLIRGNSPLHF
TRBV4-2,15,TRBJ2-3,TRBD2,TGTGCCAGCAGCCCTAGTAGCGGGGGCACAGATACGCAGTATTTT,CASSPSSGGTDTQYF
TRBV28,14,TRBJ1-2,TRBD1,TGTGCCAGCAGTGGGGGACAGCAAGACTATGGCTACACCTTC,CASSGGQQDYGYTF
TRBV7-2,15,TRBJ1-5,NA,TGTGCCAGCAGCTTAGCGGGGGCAGGGAATCAGCCCCAGCATTTT,CASSLAGAGNQPQHF
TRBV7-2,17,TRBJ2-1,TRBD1,TGTGCCAGCAGCTTAGTAGTAGGGGGACAGGGGGTGAATGAGCAGTTCTTC,CASSLVVGGQGVNEQFF
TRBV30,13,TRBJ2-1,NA,TGTGCCTGGACCTCCGACAGTTACAATGAGCAGTTCTTC,CAWTSDSYNEQFF
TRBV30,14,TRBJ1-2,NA,TGTGCCTGGAGTCATCGTGGGAGGACGGGGGGCTACACCTTC,CAWSHRGRTGGYTF
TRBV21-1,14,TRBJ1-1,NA,TGTGCCAGCAGGGAAGGAGGGTCCAGCACTGAAGCTTTCTTT,CASREGGSSTEAFF
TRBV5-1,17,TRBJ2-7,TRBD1,TGCGCCAGCAGCGCAGGACAGGGGGGAGCTAGCGGGTACGAGCAGTACTTC,CASSAGQGGASGYEQYF
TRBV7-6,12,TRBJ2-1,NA,TGTGCCAGCAGCCTCAAGAGGGCGGCTCAGTTCTTC,CASSLKRAAQFF
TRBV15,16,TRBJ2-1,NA,TGTGCCACCAGCTGGGAGGCGGGATTCTCCTACAATGAGCAGTTCTTC,CATSWEAGFSYNEQFF
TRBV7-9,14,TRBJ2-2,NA,TGTGCCAGCAGCTTATTTACAGACACCGGGGAGCTGTTTTTT,CASSLFTDTGELFF
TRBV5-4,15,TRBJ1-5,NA,TGTGCCAGCAGCTCCGGGGGGTTTAGCAATCAGCCCCAGCATTTT,CASSSGGFSNQPQHF